This is a list of T cell receptor beta chains from one sample in a study of CD8 T cells in ankylosing spondylitis. Each CDR3 protein is one row after TCRdb ran MiXCR on the 5' RACE reads. This table has 150,000 to 200,000 distinct CDR3 sequences, 10% to 15% appearing once. Sequencing input: blood, either unsorted or a sorted T cell fraction (not recorded which). The receptors were sampled from a female donor with ankylosing spondylitis or in good health (not recorded which). Both conserved end residues are part of each CDR3. The order of the fields is clone size, D gene, V gene, J gene, CDR3 DNA, CDR3 protein. D genes are given only for firm matches. For some rows the clone size is stated as once, few or many, or as a class when expanded; others skip it.

>.|.|TRBV9|TRBJ2-1
TGTGCCAGCAGCGTGGGCAACCTACCTCTCAATGAGCAGTTCTTC
CASSVGNLPLNEQFF
>few|TRBD1|TRBV6-2/TRBV6-3|TRBJ2-1
TGTGCCTGTCTGTCGGGACAGGGGTCCCGGCATGAGCAGTTCTTC
CACLSGQGSRHEQFF
>many|.|TRBV29-1|TRBJ1-4
TGCAGCGTTGTAGGCTTTAATGAAAAACTGTTTTTT
CSVVGFNEKLFF
>many|TRBD1|TRBV7-9|TRBJ2-7
TGTGCCAGCAGCCGTACAGGGGGACCAGTGAATTACGAGCAGTACTTC
CASSRTGGPVNYEQYF
>many|TRBD2|TRBV5-1|TRBJ2-2
TGCGCCAGCAGCTCGGGGGGCACCGGGGAGCTGTTTTTT
CASSSGGTGELFF
>few|TRBD2|TRBV5-6|TRBJ2-7
TGTGCCAGCAGCGTCCTGGTAGCGGGTGACCCACGTCGAGGTAACGAGCAGTACTTC
CASSVLVAGDPRRGNEQYF
>many|.|TRBV7-2|TRBJ2-1
TGTGCCAGCAGCCCTAGGGGAGGCAGGTACAATGAGCAGTTCTTC
CASSPRGGRYNEQFF
>.|.|TRBV5-1|TRBJ2-5
TGCGCCAGCAGCTTGAACAGGGTTATGGAGACCCAGTACTTC
CASSLNRVMETQYF
>few|.|TRBV6-1|TRBJ2-1
TGTGCCAGCAGTGATAGCCACATCAATGAGCAGTTCTTC
CASSDSHINEQFF
>many|.|TRBV28|TRBJ1-1
TGTGCCAGCAGTTTCCCCGGAACTGAAGCTTTCTTT
CASSFPGTEAFF
>many|TRBD1|TRBV9|TRBJ2-3
TGTGCCAGCAGCGATTTGGGACAGGGGGAATTAGATACGCAGTATTTT
CASSDLGQGELDTQYF
>many|TRBD2|TRBV29-1|TRBJ2-3
TGCAGCGCGGTTCTAGCGGGAGGGTCAGATACGCAGTATTTT
CSAVLAGGSDTQYF
>.|TRBD2|TRBV10-3|TRBJ2-2
TGTGCCATCAGTGAGAGGACTAGCTTCGGGGAGCTGTTTTTT
CAISERTSFGELFF
>many|TRBD1|TRBV4-2|TRBJ2-7
TGTGCCAGCAGCCAAGATGAGGGGGCATCCTACGAGCAGTACTTC
CASSQDEGASYEQYF
>once|.|TRBV7-8|TRBJ2-7
TGTGCCAGCAGCTTAGTGGGGGACACCTACGAGCAGTACTTC
CASSLVGDTYEQYF
>.|TRBD2|TRBV2|TRBJ2-2
TGTGCCTGCAGTTTCGCAGTCGGAGCGGGAGCGAACACCGGGGAGCTGTTTTTT
CACSFAVGAGANTGELFF
>many|.|TRBV15|TRBJ1-4
TGTGCCACCAGCAGAGATGGGGGCCCAGGAGAAAAACTGTTTTTT
CATSRDGGPGEKLFF
>few|.|TRBV14|TRBJ2-4
TGTGCCAGCAGCCAAGGGCCGGGCTCGAGCATTCAGTACTTC
CASSQGPGSSIQYF
>many|.|TRBV6-5|TRBJ1-1
TGTGCCAGCAGTTCTCCCGGGACGAGGGGGTTGGCTTTCTTT
CASSSPGTRGLAFF
>many|TRBD1|TRBV10-3|TRBJ2-2
TGTGCCATCAGTGGACAGGGGGCGAACACCGGGGAGCTGTTTTTT
CAISGQGANTGELFF
>few|TRBD2|TRBV15|TRBJ2-1
TGTGCCACCAGCAGCCCCCCGGGACTAGCGGGCCGAAGGCCCTACAATGAGCAGTTCTTC
CATSSPPGLAGRRPYNEQFF
>many|.|TRBV4-3|TRBJ2-3
TGCGCCAGCAGCCAAGATCTTCCTAGCATGGATACGCAGTATTTT
CASSQDLPSMDTQYF
>many|.|TRBV4-2|TRBJ1-3
TGTGCCAGCAGCCGCGACCCGGGACAAGAAAACACCATATATTTT
CASSRDPGQENTIYF
>.|.|TRBV30|TRBJ2-2
TGTGCCTGGAGTGTTGTCGGATTCACCGGGGAGCTGTTTTTT
CAWSVVGFTGELFF
>many|.|TRBV4-1|TRBJ1-2
TGCGCCAGCAGCCAAGCCTTAGCATTCCTTAACTATGGCTACACCTTC
CASSQALAFLNYGYTF
>many|TRBD1|TRBV20-1|TRBJ2-1
TGCAGTGCAACAGGGGGCAGGGATGAGCAGTTCTTC
CSATGGRDEQFF
>.|TRBD1|TRBV14|TRBJ1-4
TGTGCCAGCAGCCCTCCCGGGACAGGGTTCTATGAAAAACTGTTTTTT
CASSPPGTGFYEKLFF
>many|TRBD2|TRBV5-1|TRBJ2-1
TGCGCCAGCAGCTTGGCGGGCGGGAGCTATGAGCAGTTCTTC
CASSLAGGSYEQFF
>.|.|TRBV20-1|TRBJ1-1
TGCAGCCTCCGGGACGCAACCACGGGGAACACTGAAGCTTTCTTT
CSLRDATTGNTEAFF
>many|TRBD1|TRBV7-9|TRBJ2-7
TGTGCCAGCAGCTTGAGGGACAGGCCCTACGAGCAGTACTTC
CASSLRDRPYEQYF
>many|TRBD1|TRBV7-9|TRBJ2-7
TGTGCCACCACGAAGGGACAGAACTCCTACGAGCAGTACTTC
CATTKGQNSYEQYF
>few|TRBD1|TRBV7-6|TRBJ1-1
TGTGCCAGCAGCTTTTCGGAGACAGGGGGATCTGCTTTCTTT
CASSFSETGGSAFF
>many|.|TRBV5-1|TRBJ1-1
TGCGCCAGCAGCCGGACAATGAACACTGAAGCTTTCTTT
CASSRTMNTEAFF
>many|TRBD2|TRBV7-6|TRBJ2-2
TGTGCCAGCAGCTTGCTAGCGGGAGTATCCACCGGGGAGCTGTTTTTT
CASSLLAGVSTGELFF
>many|.|TRBV12-3/TRBV12-4|TRBJ2-1
TGTGCCAGTCAAGCTGGGAATGAGCAGTTCTTC
CASQAGNEQFF
>.|.|TRBV5-1|TRBJ2-5
TGCGCCAGCAGCCTGGATAGACCGATACAGTACTTC
CASSLDRPIQYF
>.|TRBD2|TRBV11-2|TRBJ2-1
TGTGCCAGCAGCGGTGTGGGGACTAGCGGGACATCTTCCTACAATGAGCAGTTCTTC
CASSGVGTSGTSSYNEQFF
>many|TRBD2|TRBV5-1|TRBJ2-5
TGCGCCAGCAGCTTGTGGGCTAGCGGTGTCGAGACCCAGTACTTC
CASSLWASGVETQYF
>.|.|TRBV7-8|TRBJ1-3
TGTGCCAGCAGCTTAGTCGGGGAGGCGGCTGGAAACACCATATATTTT
CASSLVGEAAGNTIYF
>few|.|TRBV20-1|TRBJ2-1
TGCAGTGCTGAAAGCGGGGACAACAATGAGCAGTTCTTC
CSAESGDNNEQFF
>few|.|TRBV5-1|TRBJ2-1
TGCGCCAGCAGCTTGCTCCGGGACTCCCGCAATGAGCAGTTCTTC
CASSLLRDSRNEQFF
>many|TRBD1|TRBV10-3|TRBJ2-7
TGTGCCATCAGTGATTCGTTTTGGGGACAGAGGTCCTACGAGCAGTACTTC
CAISDSFWGQRSYEQYF
>few|.|TRBV11-2|TRBJ2-1
TGTGCCAGCAGCTTAGCCCGGGCCTCCTACAATGAGCAGTTCTTC
CASSLARASYNEQFF
>many|.|TRBV4-3|TRBJ1-2
TGCGCCAGCAGCCAAGGGGCGGGTCACGGCTATGGCTACACCTTC
CASSQGAGHGYGYTF
>many|.|TRBV4-3|TRBJ2-1
TGCGCCAGCAGCCTTTACACGGGAGAAGCCTACAATGAGCAGTTCTTC
CASSLYTGEAYNEQFF
>many|.|TRBV7-2|TRBJ2-7
TGTGCCAGCAGATGGGTGGCCCAGAGCTCCTACGAGCAGTACTTC
CASRWVAQSSYEQYF